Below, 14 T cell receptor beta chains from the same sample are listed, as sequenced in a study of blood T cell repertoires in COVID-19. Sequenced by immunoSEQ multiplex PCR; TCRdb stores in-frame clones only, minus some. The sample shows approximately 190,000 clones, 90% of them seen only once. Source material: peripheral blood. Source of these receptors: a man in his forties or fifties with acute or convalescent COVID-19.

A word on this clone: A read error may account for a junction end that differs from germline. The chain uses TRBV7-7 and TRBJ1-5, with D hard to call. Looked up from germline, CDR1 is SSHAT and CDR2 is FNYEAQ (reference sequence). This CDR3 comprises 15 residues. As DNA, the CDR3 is TGTGCTAGCAGCTTAGCCAGGTTTGGCAATCAGCCCCAGCATTTT. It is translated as CASSLARFGNQPQHF. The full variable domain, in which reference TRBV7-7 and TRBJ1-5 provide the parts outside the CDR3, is GAGVSQSPRYKVTKRGQDVTLRCDPISSHATLYWYQQALGQGPEFLTYFNYEAQPDKSGLPSDRFSAERPEGSISTLTIQRTEQRDSAMYRCASSLARFGNQPQHFGDGTRLSIL.

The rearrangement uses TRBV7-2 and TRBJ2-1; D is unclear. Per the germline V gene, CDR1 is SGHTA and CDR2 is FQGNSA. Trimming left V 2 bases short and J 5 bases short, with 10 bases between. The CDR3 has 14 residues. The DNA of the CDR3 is TGTGCCAGCAGCTTAAACAGAATTAACAATGAGCAGTTCTTC. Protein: CASSLNRINNEQFF.

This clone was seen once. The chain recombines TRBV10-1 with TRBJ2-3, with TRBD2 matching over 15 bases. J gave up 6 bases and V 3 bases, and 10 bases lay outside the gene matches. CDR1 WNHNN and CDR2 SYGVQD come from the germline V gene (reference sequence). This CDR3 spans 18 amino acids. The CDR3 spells CASSDCRTSGGGIDTQYF. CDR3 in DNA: TGCGCCAGCAGTGATTGTAGGACTAGCGGGGGGGGGATTGATACGCAGTATTTT.

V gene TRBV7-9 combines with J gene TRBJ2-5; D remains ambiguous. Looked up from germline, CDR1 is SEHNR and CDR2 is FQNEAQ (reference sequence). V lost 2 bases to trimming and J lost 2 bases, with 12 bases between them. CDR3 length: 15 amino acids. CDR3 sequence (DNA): TGTGCCAGCAGCTTACCCGCTAGTCCTCAAGAGACCCAGTACTTC. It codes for CASSLPASPQETQYF.

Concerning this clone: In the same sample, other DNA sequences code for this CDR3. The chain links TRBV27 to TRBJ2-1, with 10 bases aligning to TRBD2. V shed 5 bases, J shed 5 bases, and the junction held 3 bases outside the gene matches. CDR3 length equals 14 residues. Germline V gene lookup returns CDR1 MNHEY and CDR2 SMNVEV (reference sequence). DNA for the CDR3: TGTGCCAGCAGTATTCTAGCGGGAGACAATGAGCAGTTCTTC. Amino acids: CASSILAGDNEQFF.

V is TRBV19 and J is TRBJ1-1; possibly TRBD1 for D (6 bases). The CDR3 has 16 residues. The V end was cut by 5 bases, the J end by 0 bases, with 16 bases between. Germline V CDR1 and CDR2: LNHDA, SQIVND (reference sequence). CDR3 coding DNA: TGTGCCAGTAGTGTCAACCCAGGGGCTATGAACACTGAAGCTTTCTTT. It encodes CASSVNPGAMNTEAFF.

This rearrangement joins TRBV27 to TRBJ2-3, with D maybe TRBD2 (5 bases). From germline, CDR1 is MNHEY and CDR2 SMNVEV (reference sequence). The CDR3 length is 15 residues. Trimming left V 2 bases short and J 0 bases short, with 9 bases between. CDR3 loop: CASSLRRASTDTQYF. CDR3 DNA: TGTGCCAGCAGTTTAAGGCGGGCTAGCACAGATACGCAGTATTTT.

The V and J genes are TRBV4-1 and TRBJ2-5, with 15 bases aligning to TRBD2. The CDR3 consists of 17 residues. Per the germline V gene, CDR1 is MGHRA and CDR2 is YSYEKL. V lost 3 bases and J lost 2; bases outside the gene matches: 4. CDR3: CASSQRGTSGGQETQYF. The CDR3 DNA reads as TGCGCCAGCAGCCAGCGAGGGACTAGCGGGGGGCAAGAGACCCAGTACTTC.

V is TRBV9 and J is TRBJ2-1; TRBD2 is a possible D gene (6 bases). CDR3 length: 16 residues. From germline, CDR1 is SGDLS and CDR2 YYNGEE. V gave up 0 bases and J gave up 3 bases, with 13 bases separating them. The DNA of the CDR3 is TGTGCCAGCAGCGTAGGACTAGAAGGGTTCTACAATGAGCAGTTCTTC. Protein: CASSVGLEGFYNEQFF.

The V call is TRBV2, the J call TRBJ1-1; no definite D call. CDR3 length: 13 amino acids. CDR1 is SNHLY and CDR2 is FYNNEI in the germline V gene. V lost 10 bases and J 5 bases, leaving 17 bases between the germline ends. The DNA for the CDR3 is TGTGCCACAGGAGGGAAGTTGGGGACTGAAGCTTTCTTT. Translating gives CATGGKLGTEAFF.

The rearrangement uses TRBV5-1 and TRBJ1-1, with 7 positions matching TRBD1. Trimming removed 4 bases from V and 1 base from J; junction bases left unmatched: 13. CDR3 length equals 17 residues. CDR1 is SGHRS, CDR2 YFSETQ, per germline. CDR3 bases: TGCGCCAGCAGCCCCGGGTACCTCAGGGGGTCGAACACTGAAGCTTTCTTT. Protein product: CASSPGYLRGSNTEAFF.

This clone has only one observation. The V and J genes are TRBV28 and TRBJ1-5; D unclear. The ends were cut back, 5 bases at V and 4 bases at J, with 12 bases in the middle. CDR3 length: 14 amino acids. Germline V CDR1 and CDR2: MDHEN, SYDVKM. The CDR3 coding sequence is TGTGCCAGCAGTCCCCCGACTCATAATCAGCCCCAGCATTTT. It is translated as CASSPPTHNQPQHF.

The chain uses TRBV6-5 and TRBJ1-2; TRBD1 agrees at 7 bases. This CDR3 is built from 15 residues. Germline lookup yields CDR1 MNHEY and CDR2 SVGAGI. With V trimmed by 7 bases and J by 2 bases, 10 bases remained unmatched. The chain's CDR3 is CASTGQAQGNYGYTF. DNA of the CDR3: TGTGCCAGCACCGGACAGGCCCAGGGGAACTATGGCTACACCTTC.

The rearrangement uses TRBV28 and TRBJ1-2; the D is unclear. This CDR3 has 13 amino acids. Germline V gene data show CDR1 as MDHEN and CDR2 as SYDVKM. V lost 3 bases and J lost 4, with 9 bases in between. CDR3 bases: TGTGCCAGCAGTTTGAGGGTGAGCTATGGCTACACCTTC. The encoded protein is CASSLRVSYGYTF.